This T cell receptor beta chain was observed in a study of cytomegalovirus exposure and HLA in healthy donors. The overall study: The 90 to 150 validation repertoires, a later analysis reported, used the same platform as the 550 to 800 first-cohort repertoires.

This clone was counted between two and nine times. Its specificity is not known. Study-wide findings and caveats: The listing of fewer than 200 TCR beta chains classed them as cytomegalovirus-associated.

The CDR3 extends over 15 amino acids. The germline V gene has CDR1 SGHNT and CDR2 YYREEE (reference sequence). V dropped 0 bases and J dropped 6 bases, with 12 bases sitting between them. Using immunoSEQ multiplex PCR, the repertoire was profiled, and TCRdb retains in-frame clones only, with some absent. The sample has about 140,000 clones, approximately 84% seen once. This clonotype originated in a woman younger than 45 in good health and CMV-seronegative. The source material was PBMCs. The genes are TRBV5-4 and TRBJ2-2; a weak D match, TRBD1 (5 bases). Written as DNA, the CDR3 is TGTGCCAGCAGCTTGGCCCAGGGCAGGGCCGGGGAGCTGTTTTTT. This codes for CASSLAQGRAGELFF.